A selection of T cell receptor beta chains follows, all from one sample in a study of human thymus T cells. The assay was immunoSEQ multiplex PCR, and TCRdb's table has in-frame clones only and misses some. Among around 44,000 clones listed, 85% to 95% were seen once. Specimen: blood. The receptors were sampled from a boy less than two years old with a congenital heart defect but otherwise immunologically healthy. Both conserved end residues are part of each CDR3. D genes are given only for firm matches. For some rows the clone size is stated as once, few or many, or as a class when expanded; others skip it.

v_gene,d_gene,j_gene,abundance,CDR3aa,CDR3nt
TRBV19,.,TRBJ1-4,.,CASRGVATNEKLFF,TGTGCCAGTAGGGGTGTTGCAACTAATGAAAAACTGTTTTTT
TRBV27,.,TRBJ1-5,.,CASSLKGIYSNQPQHF,TGTGCCAGCAGTTTAAAGGGGATATATAGCAATCAGCCCCAGCATTTT
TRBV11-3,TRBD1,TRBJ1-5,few,CASSLDRGQPQHF,TGTGCCAGCAGCTTAGACAGGGGGCAGCCCCAGCATTTT
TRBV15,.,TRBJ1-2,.,CATSSRSYGYTF,TGTGCCACCAGCAGTAGGAGCTATGGCTACACCTTC
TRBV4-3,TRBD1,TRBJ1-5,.,CASSHRGYSNQPQHF,TGCGCCAGCAGCCACAGGGGGTATAGCAATCAGCCCCAGCATTTT
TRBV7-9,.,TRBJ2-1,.,CASSLYSGGSQFF,TGTGCCAGCAGCTTATACTCTGGGGGCTCGCAGTTCTTC
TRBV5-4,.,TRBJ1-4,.,CASSLGPGADAEKLFF,TGTGCCAGCAGCTTGGGTCCGGGGGCGGATGCGGAAAAACTGTTTTTT
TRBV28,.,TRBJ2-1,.,CASSKSGSTAYYNEQFF,TGTGCCAGCAGTAAATCTGGGTCGACAGCTTATTACAATGAGCAGTTCTTC
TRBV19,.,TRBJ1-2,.,CASSVYSGALYGYTF,TGTGCCAGTAGTGTTTACTCGGGGGCCCTCTATGGCTACACCTTC
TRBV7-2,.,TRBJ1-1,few,CASSLDRNTEAFF,TGTGCCAGCAGCTTAGACAGGAACACTGAAGCTTTCTTT
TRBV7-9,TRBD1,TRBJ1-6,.,CASSQGDRDSPLHF,TGCGCCAGCAGCCAAGGGGACAGGGATTCACCCCTCCACTTT
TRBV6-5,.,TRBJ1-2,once,CASSYSFQVDYGYTF,TGTGCCAGCAGTTACTCGTTCCAGGTTGACTATGGCTACACCTTT
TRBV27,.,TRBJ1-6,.,CASSITYNSPLHF,TGTGCCAGCAGTATCACCTATAATTCACCCCTCCACTTT
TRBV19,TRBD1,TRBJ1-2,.,CASRPFRGGNYGYTF,TGTGCCAGTAGGCCTTTCCGAGGGGGCAACTATGGCTACACCTTC
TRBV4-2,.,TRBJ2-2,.,CASSQYPIQGGTGELFF,TGTGCCAGCAGCCAATACCCAATACAGGGTGGAACCGGGGAGCTGTTTTTT